Detailed here is one T cell receptor (beta chain). Its target is unknown. The data were obtained in a study of T cell responses to AZD1222 COVID-19 vaccine. Between the trimmed V and J ends, which lost 11 bases and 5 bases, there was a span of 25 bases. Germline V CDR1 and CDR2: MRHNA, SNTAGT. There are 15 residues in the CDR3. Study outcomes and limitations: Only six people who got AZD1222 tested seropositive at baseline. Most donors were white British and more were female, and clonal diversity was possibly underestimated.

Sequencing used immunoSEQ multiplex PCR; TCRdb keeps in-frame clones, though not all of them. The repertoire has around 130,000 clones, 94% of them found once; the top ten carry over 6.5%. The chain joins TRBV6-4 to TRBJ2-7; the D gene could be TRBD1 or TRBD2 (6 bases each). This TCR derives from an adult in good health. Here the sequenced sample was peripheral blood, taken on day 0 of AZD1222 vaccination. DNA for the CDR3: TGTGCCGCCCTCGGGACTCACAGGGTTAGCAACGAGCAGTACTTC. Its translation: CAALGTHRVSNEQYF.